This T cell receptor (beta chain) comes out of a study of T cells in Graves' hyperthyroidism and ophthalmopathy. V lost 2 bases and J 3 bases, leaving 10 bases between the germline ends. This CDR3 region has 14 residues. Per the germline V gene, CDR1 is SGHVS and CDR2 is FQNEAQ. The source material, RNA transcripts, was used to amplify TCR beta CDR3 regions. HTBI primers were used for first-round RT-PCR of the TCR CDR3. One entry per CDR3 protein, called by TCRdb with MiXCR from the multiplex PCR reads. This sample carries about half a million distinct CDR3 sequences, around 20% of them seen once, and the ten largest clones take 47%.

The receptor's source is a man aged 40-49 years with Graves' ophthalmopathy. Sequencing input: blood. The chain recombines TRBV7-8 with TRBJ1-1; unclear D gene. Here the CDR3 reads CASSLFSSYTEAFF. The CDR3 coding sequence is TGTGCCAGCAGCTTATTCTCGAGTTACACTGAAGCTTTCTTT.